A selection of T cell receptor beta chains follows, all from one sample in a study of cytomegalovirus exposure and HLA in healthy donors. The repertoire was sequenced with immunoSEQ multiplex PCR; TCRdb's copy has only in-frame clones and lacks some. The sample includes some 190,000 clones, 79% seen only once; the top ten take approximately 1.5%. What was sequenced was PBMCs. The receptors were gathered from a woman in her late teens or twenties in good health and CMV-seronegative. The CDR3 runs from the conserved cysteine through the conserved F or W.

V gene: TRBV7-9; J gene: TRBJ1-1; CDR3 protein: CASSPRDGEAFF
V gene: TRBV7-9; J gene: TRBJ2-1; CDR3 protein: CASSLVLQGYVVNEQFF
V gene: TRBV4-1; J gene: TRBJ1-2; CDR3 protein: CASSQEETVTNYGYTF
V gene: TRBV6-1; J gene: TRBJ1-3; CDR3 protein: CASRTVSGNTIYF
V gene: TRBV7-6; J gene: TRBJ1-2; CDR3 protein: CASSPYQGANYGYTF
V gene: TRBV7-9; J gene: TRBJ1-1; CDR3 protein: CASSERTEAFF
V gene: TRBV5-4; J gene: TRBJ1-1; CDR3 protein: CASSLRAPGRGTEAFF
V gene: TRBV7-2; J gene: TRBJ2-1; CDR3 protein: CASSFPGLTYNEQFF
V gene: TRBV5-6; J gene: TRBJ2-2; CDR3 protein: CASSRGLAGGFTGELFF
V gene: TRBV9; J gene: TRBJ2-3; CDR3 protein: CASSATSGDTDTQYF
V gene: TRBV9; J gene: TRBJ2-1; CDR3 protein: CASSVDHGNTYNEQFF
V gene: TRBV10-3; J gene: TRBJ1-3; CDR3 protein: CAISEGESSGNTIYF
V gene: TRBV27; J gene: TRBJ2-7; CDR3 protein: CASSPVGQGDYEQYF